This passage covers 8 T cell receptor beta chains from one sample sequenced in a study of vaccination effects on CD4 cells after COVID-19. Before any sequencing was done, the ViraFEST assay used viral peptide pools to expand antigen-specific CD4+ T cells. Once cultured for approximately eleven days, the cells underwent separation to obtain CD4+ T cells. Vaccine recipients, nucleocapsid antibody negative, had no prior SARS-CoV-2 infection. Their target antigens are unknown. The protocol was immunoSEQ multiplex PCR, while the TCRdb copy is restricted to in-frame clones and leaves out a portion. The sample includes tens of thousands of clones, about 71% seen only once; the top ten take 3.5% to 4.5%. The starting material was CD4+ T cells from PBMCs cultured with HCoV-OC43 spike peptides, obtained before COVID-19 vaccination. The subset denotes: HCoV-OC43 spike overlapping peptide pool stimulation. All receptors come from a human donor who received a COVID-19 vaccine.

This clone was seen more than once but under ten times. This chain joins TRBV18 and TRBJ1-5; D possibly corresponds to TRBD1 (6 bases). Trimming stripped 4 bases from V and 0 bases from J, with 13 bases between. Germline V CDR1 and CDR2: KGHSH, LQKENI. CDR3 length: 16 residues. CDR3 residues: CASSQRQAASNQPQHF. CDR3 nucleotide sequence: TGTGCCAGCTCACAGCGACAGGCGGCTAGCAATCAGCCCCAGCATTTT.

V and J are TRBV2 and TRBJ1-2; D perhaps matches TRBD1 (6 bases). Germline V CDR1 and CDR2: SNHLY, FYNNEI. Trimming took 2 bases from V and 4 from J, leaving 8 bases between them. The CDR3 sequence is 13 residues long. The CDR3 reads CASSERGGYGYTF. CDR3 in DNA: TGTGCCAGCAGTGAAAGAGGGGGCTATGGCTACACCTTC.

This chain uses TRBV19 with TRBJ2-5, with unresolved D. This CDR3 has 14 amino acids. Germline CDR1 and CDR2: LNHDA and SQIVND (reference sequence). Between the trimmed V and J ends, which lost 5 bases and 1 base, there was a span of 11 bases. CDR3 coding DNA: TGTGCCAGTAGTCCCGAATTCCTCCAAGAGACCCAGTACTTC. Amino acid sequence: CASSPEFLQETQYF.

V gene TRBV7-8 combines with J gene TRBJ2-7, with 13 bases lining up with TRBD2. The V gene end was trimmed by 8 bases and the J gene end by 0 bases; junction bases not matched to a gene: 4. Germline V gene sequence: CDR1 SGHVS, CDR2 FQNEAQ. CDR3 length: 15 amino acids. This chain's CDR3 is CASSRTSGGSYEQYV. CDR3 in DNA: TGTGCCAGCTCCCGGACTAGCGGGGGCTCCTACGAGCAGTACGTC.

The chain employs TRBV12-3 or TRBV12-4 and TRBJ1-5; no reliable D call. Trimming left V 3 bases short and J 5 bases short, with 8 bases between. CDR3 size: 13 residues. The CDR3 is CASSFDLYQPQHF. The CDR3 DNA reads TGTGCCAGCAGTTTCGATCTTTATCAGCCCCAGCATTTT.

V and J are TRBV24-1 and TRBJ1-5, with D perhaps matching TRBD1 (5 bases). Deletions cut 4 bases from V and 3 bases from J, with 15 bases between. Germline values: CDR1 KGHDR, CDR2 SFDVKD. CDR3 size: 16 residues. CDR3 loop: CATSDSTRGNNQPQHF. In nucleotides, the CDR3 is TGTGCCACCAGTGACTCGACCCGGGGGAACAATCAGCCCCAGCATTTT.

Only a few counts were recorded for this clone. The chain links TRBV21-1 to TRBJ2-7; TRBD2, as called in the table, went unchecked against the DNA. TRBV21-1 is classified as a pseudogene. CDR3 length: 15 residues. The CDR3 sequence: CASSKGRRSSYEQYV. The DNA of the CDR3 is TGTGCCAGCAGCAAAGGCAGGAGGAGCTCCTACGAGCAGTACGTC.

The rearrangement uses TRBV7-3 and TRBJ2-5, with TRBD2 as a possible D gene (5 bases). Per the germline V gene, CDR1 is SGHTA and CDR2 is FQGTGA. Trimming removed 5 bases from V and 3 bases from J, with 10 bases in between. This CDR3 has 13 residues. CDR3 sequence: CASSPPGEETQYF. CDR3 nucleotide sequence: TGTGCCAGCAGCCCCCCCGGGGAAGAGACCCAGTACTTC. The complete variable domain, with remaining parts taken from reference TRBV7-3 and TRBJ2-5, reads GAGVSQTPSNKVTEKGKYVELRCDPISGHTALYWYRQSLGQGPEFLIYFQGTGAADDSGLPNDRFFAVRPEGSVSTLKIQRTERGDSAVYLCASSPPGEETQYFGPGTRLLVL.